The 27 T cell receptor beta chains given below trace back to one sample, sequenced in a study of blood T cells in healthy people across ages. Primers used in a second PCR of about 6 to 11 cycles were a sample-barcoded 5' primer and a J-beta primer mix. TCRdb analysed the 5' RACE reads with MiXCR anew, one entry per CDR3 protein. The profile shows more than 900,000 distinct CDR3 sequences, less than 25% of them singletons. This same sample was also part of a study on T cells of mothers and their children.

Sequencing was carried out using blood. All receptors come from a girl aged 2 to 9 in good health.

The chain links TRBV9 to TRBJ2-3; the D is unclear. The V end was cut by 0 bases, the J end by 2 bases, with 4 bases between. Looked up from germline, CDR1 is SGDLS and CDR2 is YYNGEE. This CDR3 region has 13 residues. The CDR3 bases are TGTGCCAGCAGCGTAGTCCCCACAGATACGCAGTATTTT. This encodes CASSVVPTDTQYF.

This chain joins TRBV6-6 and TRBJ2-5; 12 bases line up with TRBD2. Germline-derived CDR1 and CDR2 are MNHNY and SVGAGI (reference sequence). The CDR3 is made up of 16 amino acids. The V segment lost 4 bases and the J segment 11 bases; nucleotides outside the gene matches: 14. The CDR3 DNA sequence: TGTGCCAGCAGTTTTCAGACTAGCGGGAGAGTCAGTGAGCAGTACTTC. Translating gives CASSFQTSGRVSEQYF.

As concerns this clonotype: Its ends do not fully match the called genes, so a read error is possible. The genes are TRBV28 and TRBJ2-2; D is ambiguous. Germline V gene lookup returns CDR1 MDHEN and CDR2 SYDVKM. CDR3 size: 15 residues. CDR3 protein: CASSLGSRSTWELFF. The CDR3 DNA follows: TGTGCCAGCAGTTTGGGTAGTAGGTCCACCTGGGAGCTGTTTTTT.

This sequence joins TRBV9 and TRBJ2-2; D perhaps matches TRBD1 (7 bases). V shed 7 bases and J shed 5 bases, with 15 bases lying between them. The CDR3 is made up of 14 amino acids. In germline, CDR1 is SGDLS, CDR2 YYNGEE. This chain's CDR3 is CASERAGGTGELFF. DNA for the CDR3: TGTGCCAGCGAGAGGGCAGGGGGGACCGGGGAGCTGTTTTTT.

There are a few counts of this clonotype. The rearrangement joins TRBV20-1 to TRBJ1-2; possibly TRBD1 for D (6 bases). With 3 bases removed from V and 3 bases from J, the gap between germline ends came to 11 bases. The germline CDR1 and CDR2 sequences are DFQATT and SNEGSKA (reference sequence). The CDR3 consists of 13 residues. The CDR3: CSASGWGHYGYTF. The CDR3 DNA follows: TGCAGTGCTAGCGGTTGGGGGCACTATGGCTACACCTTC.

The chain joins TRBV7-3 to TRBJ1-6, with 9 bases identical to TRBD1. With 3 bases clipped from V and 7 bases from J, the junction kept 4 bases outside the gene matches. From germline, CDR1 is SGHTA and CDR2 FQGTGA. The CDR3 is 15 amino acids. CDR3 coding DNA: TGTGCCAGCAGCTTGGGACAGGGAATGAATTCACCCCTCCACTTT. It codes for CASSLGQGMNSPLHF.

This clonotype was seen a few times. Germline is not matched at one junction end, which may reflect a read error. This chain uses TRBV6-5 with TRBJ2-3; 9 bases are shared with TRBD2. CDR1 is MNHEY and CDR2 is SVGAGI in the germline V gene. This CDR3 region has 18 residues. For the CDR3, the DNA is TGTGCCAGCAGTCACTCGGCGCCTAGCGGGAAGGTTCCAGATACGCAGTATTTT. This gives the protein CASSHSAPSGKVPDTQYF.

This clonotype was seen only once. V gene TRBV6-2 or TRBV6-3 combines with J gene TRBJ2-7; TRBD1 might be the D (6 bases). Germline loops: CDR1 MNHEY, CDR2 SVGEGT. The CDR3 has 17 amino acids. Trimming removed 0 bases from V and 5 bases from J, with 20 bases in between. The CDR3 DNA follows: TGTGCCAGCAGTTACTCGGTGACATTAGGGGGTGCACACGAGCAGTACTTC. Its translation is CASSYSVTLGGAHEQYF.

The V call is TRBV20-1, the J call TRBJ2-5; 13 nucleotides agree with TRBD2. With 0 bases clipped from V and 5 bases from J, the junction kept 15 bases outside the gene matches. Germline CDR1 is DFQATT and CDR2 is SNEGSKA (reference sequence). The CDR3 has 19 amino acids. The CDR3 sequence is CSARDHLTGLAGVWETQYF. CDR3 DNA sequence: TGCAGTGCTAGAGATCACCTCACAGGACTAGCGGGAGTATGGGAGACCCAGTACTTC.

The chain combines TRBV20-1 with TRBJ1-1; D perhaps matches TRBD1 (5 bases). This CDR3 has 11 amino acids. Germline V lookup: CDR1 DFQATT, CDR2 SNEGSKA (reference sequence). V was trimmed by 5 bases and J by 11 bases, leaving 15 bases between them. The CDR3 sequence: CSAPGITRAFF. The CDR3 nucleotides are TGCAGTGCTCCAGGGATCACAAGGGCTTTCTTT.

This rearrangement joins TRBV7-2 to TRBJ2-5; D not resolved. Germline V CDR1 and CDR2: SGHTA, FQGNSA. V was shortened by 0 bases and J by 0 bases, with 14 bases between the two germline ends. This CDR3 is built from 17 residues. CDR3 region: CASSLAKGRPYQETQYF. CDR3 nucleotide sequence: TGTGCCAGCAGCTTAGCTAAGGGCAGGCCATACCAAGAGACCCAGTACTTC.

The gene calls are TRBV28 and TRBJ2-1; 10 nucleotides align to TRBD2. The CDR3 covers 17 residues. V was clipped by 4 bases and J by 2 bases; unmatched bases: 8. Per the germline V gene, CDR1 is MDHEN and CDR2 is SYDVKM. CDR3: CASSSPTSGQAYNEQFF. DNA for the CDR3: TGTGCCAGCAGTTCCCCGACTAGCGGGCAAGCCTACAATGAGCAGTTCTTC.

CDR3 residues: CASSRTGANTQYF. The CDR3 coding sequence is TGTGCCAGCAGTCGGACAGGGGCCAATACGCAGTATTTT. V is TRBV6-5 and J is TRBJ2-3; 9 positions agree with TRBD1. CDR1 is MNHEY, CDR2 SVGAGI, per germline. The CDR3 has 13 residues. The trim removed 5 bases at V and 7 bases at J, leaving 4 bases unmatched.

The chain carries TRBV29-1 and TRBJ2-5; D call uncertain. The V gene lost 7 bases and the J gene lost 3 bases, with 12 bases spanning the gap. CDR3 size: 12 residues. CDR1 and CDR2 (germline): SQVTM, ANQGSEA. The CDR3 spells CSASRSEETQYF. Written as DNA, the CDR3 is TGCAGCGCCTCACGGAGCGAAGAGACCCAGTACTTC.

This clonotype was seen a few times. The rearrangement uses TRBV29-1 and TRBJ1-1, with D tentatively TRBD1 (5 bases). Germline V gene data show CDR1 as SQVTM and CDR2 as ANQGSEA. Trimming shortened V by 6 bases and J by 5 bases, and 10 bases separated the two germline ends. The CDR3 runs to 11 residues. Here the CDR3 DNA reads TGCAGCGTGACGGGGGGAACTGAAGCTTTCTTT. The encoded protein is CSVTGGTEAFF.

The V gene is TRBV5-1, the J gene TRBJ2-7, with D perhaps TRBD1 (6 bases). The CDR3 is made up of 15 amino acids. V dropped 4 bases and J dropped 6 bases, with 20 bases sitting between them. In germline, CDR1 is SGHRS, CDR2 YFSETQ. CDR3 coding DNA: TGCGCCAGCAGCACCATTACAGGGCTTTCGGGCGAGCAGTACTTC. This codes for CASSTITGLSGEQYF.

This clonotype showed up just a few times. The chain couples TRBV7-3 to TRBJ2-7, with D possibly being TRBD2 (5 bases). Trimming cost V 5 bases and J 3 bases, with 17 bases left between them. This CDR3 contains 15 residues. The germline V gene has CDR1 SGHTA and CDR2 FQGTGA. The CDR3 coding sequence is TGTGCCAGCAGCCCTAGGGCCGGGGTAAACTACGAGCAGTACTTC. It is translated as CASSPRAGVNYEQYF. Looking up the rest from reference TRBV7-3 and TRBJ2-7 gives the full variable domain: GAGVSQTPSNKVTEKGKYVELRCDPISGHTALYWYRQSLGQGPEFLIYFQGTGAADDSGLPNDRFFAVRPEGSVSTLKIQRTERGDSAVYLCASSPRAGVNYEQYFGPGTRLTVT.

This sequence joins TRBV3-1 and TRBJ2-3, with 8 nucleotides matching TRBD2. CDR3 length: 17 amino acids. Germline V CDR1 and CDR2: LGHDT, YNNKEL (reference sequence). The V and J ends lost 0 bases and 1 base, in that order; junction bases with no gene match: 6. CDR3 sequence (DNA): TGTGCCAGCAGCCAAGATCAGCTAGCGGGCGGCACAGATACGCAGTATTTT. It specifies CASSQDQLAGGTDTQYF.

This chain uses TRBV10-3 with TRBJ1-5, with D uncertain. CDR3 length: 12 residues. Germline V CDR1 and CDR2: ENHRY, SYGVKD. V was trimmed by 6 bases and J by 4 bases, leaving 7 bases between them. CDR3 DNA: TGTGCCATCAGGGATATGAATCAGCCCCAGCATTTT. Translation: CAIRDMNQPQHF.

This clonotype was counted between two and nine times. One end of the junction is discordant with germline, which a read error may explain. This sequence joins TRBV7-8 and TRBJ2-7; 10 nucleotides line up with TRBD2. The CDR3 contains 17 residues. Germline V gene sequence: CDR1 SGHVS, CDR2 FQNEAQ. CDR3 region: CASSLLAGDRSSYGQYF. The CDR3 DNA reads TGTGCCAGCAGCTTACTAGCGGGAGATCGAAGCTCCTACGGGCAGTACTTC.

The chain is built from TRBV7-6 and TRBJ1-5; D is possibly TRBD1 (5 bases). Between the trimmed V and J ends, which lost 5 bases and 2 bases, there was a span of 16 bases. CDR1 SGHVS and CDR2 FNYEAQ come from the germline V gene. This CDR3 region has 16 residues. CDR3 DNA: TGTGCCAGCAGCCCGGTTGGGGGTATAGGCAATCAGCCCCAGCATTTT. This sequence encodes CASSPVGGIGNQPQHF.

This clonotype was observed a handful of times. The V and J genes are TRBV3-1 and TRBJ1-2; TRBD1 matches at 7 bases. With V trimmed by 4 bases and J by 4 bases, 9 bases remained unmatched. This CDR3 comprises 15 residues. Germline CDR1 reads LGHDT; CDR2 reads YNNKEL (reference sequence). This CDR3 reads CASSPSRDSIYGYTF. The CDR3 nucleotides read TGTGCCAGCAGCCCGTCCCGGGACAGCATCTATGGCTACACCTTC.

This chain's CDR3 is CASEVLSAEAFF. In DNA, the CDR3 is TGTGCCAGCGAGGTATTATCGGCTGAAGCTTTCTTT. The chain joins TRBV7-8 to TRBJ1-1; no clear D gene. Germline lookup yields CDR1 SGHVS and CDR2 FQNEAQ. This CDR3 comprises 12 residues. Trimming left V 8 bases short and J 6 bases short, with 13 bases between. Complete variable domain (other parts from reference TRBV7-8 and TRBJ1-1): GAGVSQSPRYKVAKRGQDVALRCDPISGHVSLFWYQQALGQGPEFLTYFQNEAQLDKSGLPSDRFFAERPEGSVSTLKIQRTQQEDSAVYLCASEVLSAEAFFGQGTRLTVV.

This chain joins TRBV5-1 and TRBJ1-2; possible D gene TRBD1, 5 bases. Germline V gene sequence: CDR1 SGHRS, CDR2 YFSETQ. Trimming pared 0 bases from V and 7 bases from J, leaving 16 bases between. The CDR3 sequence is 15 residues long. The CDR3 DNA sequence: TGCGCCAGCAGCTTGGAGGCGAGAGGGGTCGGTGGCTACACCTTC. This sequence encodes CASSLEARGVGGYTF.

This clonotype turned up a few times. V usage is TRBV15 and J usage is TRBJ2-1; weak D call: TRBD1 (6 bases). The CDR3 sequence is 15 residues long. V was trimmed by 6 bases and J by 0 bases, leaving 12 bases between them. CDR1 LNHNV and CDR2 YYDKDF come from the germline V gene (reference sequence). The CDR3 region has the DNA TGTGCCACCAGGAGGACAGAGAGCTCCTACAATGAGCAGTTCTTC. This translates into CATRRTESSYNEQFF.

The chain employs TRBV7-8 and TRBJ1-1; D perhaps matches TRBD1 (5 bases). Trimming removed 0 bases at V and 5 bases at J, with 25 bases between. CDR3 length: 19 residues. Germline CDR1 SGHVS, CDR2 FQNEAQ. The CDR3 DNA is TGTGCCAGCAGCTTAGCGCCTCTACCCTGGGAGGGGCTTTATACTGAAGCTTTCTTT. It specifies CASSLAPLPWEGLYTEAFF.

The chain has TRBV7-9 and TRBJ1-4; 9 bases line up with TRBD1. The germline CDR1 and CDR2 sequences are SEHNR and FQNEAQ (reference sequence). The J segment lost 7 bases and the V segment lost 4 bases, leaving 16 bases of the junction unmatched. The CDR3 extends over 18 amino acids. The CDR3 loop is CASSSARDREGGGEKLFF. CDR3 coding DNA: TGTGCCAGCAGCTCGGCCCGGGACAGGGAGGGAGGAGGTGAAAAACTGTTTTTT.